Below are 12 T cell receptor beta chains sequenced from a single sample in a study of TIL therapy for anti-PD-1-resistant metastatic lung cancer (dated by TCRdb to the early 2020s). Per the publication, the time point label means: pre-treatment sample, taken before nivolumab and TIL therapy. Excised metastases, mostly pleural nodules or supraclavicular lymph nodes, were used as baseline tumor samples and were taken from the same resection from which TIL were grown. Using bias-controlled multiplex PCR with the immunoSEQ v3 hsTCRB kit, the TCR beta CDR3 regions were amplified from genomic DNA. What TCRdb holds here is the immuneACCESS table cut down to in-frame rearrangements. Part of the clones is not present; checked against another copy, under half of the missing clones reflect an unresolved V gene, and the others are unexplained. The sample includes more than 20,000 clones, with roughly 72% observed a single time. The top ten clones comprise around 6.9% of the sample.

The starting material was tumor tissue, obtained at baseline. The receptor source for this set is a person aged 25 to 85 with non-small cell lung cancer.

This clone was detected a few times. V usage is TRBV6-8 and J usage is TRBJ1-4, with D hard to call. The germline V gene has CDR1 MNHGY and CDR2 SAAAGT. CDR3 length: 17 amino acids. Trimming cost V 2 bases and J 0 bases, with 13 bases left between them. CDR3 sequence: CASSYLGGPATNEKLFF. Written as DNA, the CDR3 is TGTGCCAGCAGTTACCTTGGTGGACCAGCAACTAATGAAAAACTGTTTTTT.

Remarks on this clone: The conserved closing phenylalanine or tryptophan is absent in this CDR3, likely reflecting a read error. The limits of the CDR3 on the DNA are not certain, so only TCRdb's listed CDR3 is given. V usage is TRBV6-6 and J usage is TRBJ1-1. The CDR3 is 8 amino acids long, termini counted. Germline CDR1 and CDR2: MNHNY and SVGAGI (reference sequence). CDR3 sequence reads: CASSYSST.

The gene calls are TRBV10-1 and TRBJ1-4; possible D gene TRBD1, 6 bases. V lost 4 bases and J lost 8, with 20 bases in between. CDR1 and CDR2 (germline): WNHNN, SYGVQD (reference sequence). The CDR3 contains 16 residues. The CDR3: CASSASQDRLIEKLFF. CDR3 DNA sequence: TGCGCCAGCAGTGCGTCTCAAGACAGGCTAATAGAAAAACTGTTTTTT.

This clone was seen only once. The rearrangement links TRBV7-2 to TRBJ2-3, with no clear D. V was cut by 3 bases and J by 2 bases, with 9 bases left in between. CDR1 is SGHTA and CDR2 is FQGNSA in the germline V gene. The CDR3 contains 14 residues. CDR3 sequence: CASSFSQLTDTQYF. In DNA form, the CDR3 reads TGTGCCAGCAGCTTTTCACAACTCACAGATACGCAGTATTTT.

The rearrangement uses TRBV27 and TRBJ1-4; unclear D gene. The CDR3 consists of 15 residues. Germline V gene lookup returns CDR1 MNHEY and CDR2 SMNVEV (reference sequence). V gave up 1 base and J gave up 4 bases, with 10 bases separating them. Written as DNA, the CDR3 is TGTGCCAGCAGTTTATTCGGGGAAGGTAATGAAAAACTGTTTTTT. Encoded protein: CASSLFGEGNEKLFF.

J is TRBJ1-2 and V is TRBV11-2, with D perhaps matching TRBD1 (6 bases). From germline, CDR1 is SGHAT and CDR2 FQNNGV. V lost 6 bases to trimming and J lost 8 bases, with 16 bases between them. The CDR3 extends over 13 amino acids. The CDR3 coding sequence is TGTGCCAGCAGGCCGACAGGCGGCGGGGGCTACACCTTC. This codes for CASRPTGGGGYTF.

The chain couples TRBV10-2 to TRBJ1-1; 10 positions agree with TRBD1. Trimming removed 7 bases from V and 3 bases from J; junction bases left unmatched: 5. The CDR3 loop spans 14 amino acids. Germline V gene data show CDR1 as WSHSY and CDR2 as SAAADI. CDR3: CASTGTGVDTEAFF. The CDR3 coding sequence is TGCGCCAGCACTGGGACAGGGGTCGACACTGAAGCTTTCTTT.

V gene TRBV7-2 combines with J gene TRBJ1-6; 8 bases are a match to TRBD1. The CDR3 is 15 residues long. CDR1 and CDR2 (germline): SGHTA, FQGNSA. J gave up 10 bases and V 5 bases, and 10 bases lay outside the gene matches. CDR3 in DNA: TGTGCCAGCAGCGAGAACCAGGGGGCGTTATCACCCCTCCACTTT. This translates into CASSENQGALSPLHF.

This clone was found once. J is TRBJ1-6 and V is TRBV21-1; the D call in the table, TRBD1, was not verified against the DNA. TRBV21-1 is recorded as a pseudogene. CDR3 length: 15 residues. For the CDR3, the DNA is TGTGCCAGCAGCAAAGAGGTGACAGATAATTCACCCCTCCACTTT. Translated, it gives CASSKEVTDNSPLHF.

In DNA, the CDR3 is TGCAGCGTTGAAGACCCGTGGTCGGAGACCCAGTACTTC. It codes for CSVEDPWSETQYF. The genes are TRBV29-1 and TRBJ2-5, with D unresolved. The CDR3 loop spans 13 amino acids. Trimming stripped 0 bases from V and 5 bases from J, with 10 bases between. Germline CDR1 and CDR2: SQVTM and ANQGSEA.

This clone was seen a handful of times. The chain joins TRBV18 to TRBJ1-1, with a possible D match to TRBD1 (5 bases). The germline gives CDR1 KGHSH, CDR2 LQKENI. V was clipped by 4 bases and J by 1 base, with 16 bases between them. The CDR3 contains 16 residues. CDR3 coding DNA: TGTGCCAGCTCACGGTTCCAAGGGGAGGCGAACACTGAAGCTTTCTTT. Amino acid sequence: CASSRFQGEANTEAFF.

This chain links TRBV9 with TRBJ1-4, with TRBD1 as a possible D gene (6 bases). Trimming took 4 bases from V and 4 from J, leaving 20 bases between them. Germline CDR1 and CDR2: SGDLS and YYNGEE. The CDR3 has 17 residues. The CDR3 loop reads CASSSNRELENNEKLFF. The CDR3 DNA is TGTGCCAGCAGCTCTAACAGGGAATTGGAGAATAATGAAAAACTGTTTTTT.